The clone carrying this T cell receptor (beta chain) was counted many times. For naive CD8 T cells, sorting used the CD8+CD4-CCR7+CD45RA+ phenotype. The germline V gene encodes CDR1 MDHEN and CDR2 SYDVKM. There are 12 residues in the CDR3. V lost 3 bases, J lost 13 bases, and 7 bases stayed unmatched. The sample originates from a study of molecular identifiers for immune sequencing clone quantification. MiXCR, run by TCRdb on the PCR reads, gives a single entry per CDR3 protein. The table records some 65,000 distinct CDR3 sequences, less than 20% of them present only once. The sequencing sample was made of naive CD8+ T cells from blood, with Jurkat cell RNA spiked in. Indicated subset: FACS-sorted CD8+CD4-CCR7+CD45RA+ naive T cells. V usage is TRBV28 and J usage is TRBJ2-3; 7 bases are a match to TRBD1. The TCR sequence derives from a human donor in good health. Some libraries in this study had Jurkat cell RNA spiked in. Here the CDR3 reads CASSFSQGVEYF. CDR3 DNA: TGTGCCAGCAGTTTTTCCCAGGGGGTGGAGTATTTT.